This T cell receptor beta chain was sequenced in a study of shared clonotypes between healthy human individuals. Between the trimmed V and J ends, which lost 3 bases and 6 bases, there was a span of 9 bases. Looked up from germline, CDR1 is LNHDA and CDR2 is SQIVND (reference sequence). The CDR3 totals 13 residues. Sequenced by immunoSEQ multiplex PCR; TCRdb stores in-frame clones only, minus some. The sample holds some 1.5 million clones; roughly 96% are singletons and the top ten take 0.95% to 1.5%. This clone was detected only once. The sample taken for sequencing was naive CD4+ T cells sorted from blood. This sample's subset: CD45RA+ positively selected. The sequence was obtained from a man aged 30 to 39 in good health. This chain uses TRBV19 with TRBJ2-1; D might be TRBD1 (5 bases). The CDR3 spells CASSIQRGNEQFF. The CDR3 bases are TGTGCCAGTAGTATTCAAAGGGGCAATGAGCAGTTCTTC.